The 19 T cell receptor beta chains presented below share a single source sample, sequenced in a study of blood T cell repertoires in COVID-19. Assay used: immunoSEQ multiplex PCR; TCRdb lists only in-frame clones, some missing. The sample includes some 200,000 clones, about 91% of them seen just once. Sequencing was carried out using PBMCs or T cells enriched from blood (not recorded which). All receptors derive from a woman aged 18-30 years who had recovered from COVID-19.

This clone was seen more than once but under ten times. The chain joins TRBV4-1 to TRBJ1-5; 8 nucleotides agree with TRBD1. V was pared by 1 base and J by 5 bases, with 13 bases of the junction left unmatched. From germline, CDR1 is MGHRA and CDR2 YSYEKL. CDR3 length equals 18 residues. CDR3 sequence reads: CASSQGTGTSLLDQPQHF. CDR3 bases: TGCGCCAGCAGCCAAGGGACAGGGACTTCCCTGCTTGATCAGCCCCAGCATTTT.

This clone was recorded once. This rearrangement joins TRBV2 to TRBJ1-6; D not certain. V was pared by 8 bases and J by 8 bases, with 13 bases between. The length of the CDR3 is 13 residues. Germline loops: CDR1 SNHLY, CDR2 FYNNEI. CDR3 amino acids: CASETVVHSPLHF. Written as DNA, the CDR3 is TGTGCCAGCGAAACAGTGGTTCATTCACCCCTCCACTTT. The variable domain in full, completed from reference TRBV2 and TRBJ1-6, reads EPEVTQTPSHQVTQMGQEVILRCVPISNHLYFYWYRQILGQKVEFLVSFYNNEISEKSEIFDDQFSVERPDGSNFTLKIRSTKLEDSAMYFCASETVVHSPLHFGNGTRLTVT.

V usage is TRBV5-6 and J usage is TRBJ2-5; 7 bases map to TRBD1. The germline gives CDR1 SGHDT, CDR2 YYEEEE. The CDR3 runs to 14 residues. Trimming at V came to 0 bases and at J to 3 bases, leaving 2 bases not matched to a gene. DNA of the CDR3: TGTGCCAGCAGCTTGGTAACAGGGGAAGAGACCCAGTACTTC. This translates into CASSLVTGEETQYF.

The chain couples TRBV25-1 to TRBJ1-2, with D tentatively TRBD1 (6 bases). The CDR3 runs to 15 residues. Trimming stripped 5 bases from V and 2 bases from J, with 15 bases between. Germline V gene lookup returns CDR1 MGHDK and CDR2 SYGVNS. CDR3: CASSPPGHLNYGYTF. DNA of the CDR3: TGTGCCAGCAGTCCCCCGGGACACCTGAACTATGGCTACACCTTC.

The chain joins TRBV7-2 to TRBJ2-5, with 11 bases that match TRBD1. The V gene end was trimmed by 6 bases and the J gene end by 5 bases; junction bases not matched to a gene: 8. Germline V gene lookup returns CDR1 SGHTA and CDR2 FQGNSA. The CDR3 is 15 residues long. The CDR3: CASSNGQGAYETQYF. Written as DNA, the CDR3 is TGTGCCAGCAGTAACGGACAGGGGGCGTACGAGACCCAGTACTTC.

This chain connects TRBV7-8 to TRBJ2-2; D is possibly TRBD2 (6 bases). Germline-derived CDR1 and CDR2 are SGHVS and FQNEAQ. Trimming took 5 bases from V and 4 from J, leaving 17 bases between them. This CDR3 has 16 residues. CDR3 DNA sequence: TGTGCCAGCAGCCCCGGGCAGCTAGCGCCCACCGGGGAGCTGTTTTTT. It translates to CASSPGQLAPTGELFF.

J is TRBJ2-7 and V is TRBV3-1 (or the pseudogene TRBV3-2), with 10 positions matching TRBD2. The J segment lost 6 bases and the V segment lost 2 bases, leaving 7 bases of the junction unmatched. Germline V CDR1 and CDR2: LGHDT, YNNKEL (reference sequence). This CDR3 region has 15 residues. The CDR3 reads CASSQLAGVSSEQYF. DNA of the CDR3: TGTGCCAGCAGCCAACTAGCGGGAGTATCAAGCGAGCAGTACTTC.

This CDR3 is CATSDLKAREALTDTQYF. DNA of the CDR3: TGTGCCACCAGTGATTTGAAGGCCAGGGAAGCCCTCACAGATACGCAGTATTTT. V gene TRBV24-1 combines with J gene TRBJ2-3; TRBD1 might be the D (5 bases). The CDR3 runs to 18 residues. CDR1 and CDR2 from the germline V gene are KGHDR and SFDVKD. V shed 0 bases and J shed 2 bases, with 17 bases lying between them.

This rearrangement joins TRBV19 to TRBJ2-2; 8 positions match TRBD2. CDR1 is LNHDA and CDR2 is SQIVND in the germline V gene (reference sequence). V shed 3 bases, J shed 7 bases, and the junction held 19 bases outside the gene matches. This CDR3 is built from 19 residues. CDR3 loop: CASSIPPGLVGGPVGELFF. The CDR3 nucleotides read TGTGCCAGTAGTATCCCTCCGGGACTAGTGGGAGGGCCTGTCGGGGAGCTGTTTTTT.

The V and J genes are TRBV10-3 and TRBJ2-5; D ambiguous. The CDR3 has 12 residues. Trimming shortened V by 3 bases and J by 5 bases, and 7 bases separated the two germline ends. The germline V gene has CDR1 ENHRY and CDR2 SYGVKD. The CDR3, as DNA: TGTGCCATCAGTGAAGCCACGGAGACCCAGTACTTC. It codes for CAISEATETQYF.

V usage is TRBV5-1 and J usage is TRBJ1-1; weak D call: TRBD1 (5 bases). This CDR3 region has 15 residues. V was trimmed by 4 bases and J by 3 bases, leaving 16 bases between them. In germline, CDR1 is SGHRS, CDR2 YFSETQ. The CDR3: CASSPRPGWDTEAFF. CDR3 nucleotide sequence: TGCGCCAGCAGCCCGAGGCCAGGGTGGGACACTGAAGCTTTCTTT.

The CDR3: CASSLRNRVNEQFF. The CDR3 DNA is TGTGCCAGCAGTCTCCGGAACAGGGTCAATGAGCAGTTCTTC. This rearrangement joins TRBV6-5 to TRBJ2-1; D is possibly TRBD1 (6 bases). The CDR3 consists of 14 residues. With 5 bases removed from V and 6 bases from J, the gap between germline ends came to 14 bases. In germline, CDR1 is MNHEY, CDR2 SVGAGI.

This clone occurred once. The junction differs from germline at one of its ends, possibly a read error. The V gene is TRBV7-7, the J gene TRBJ2-6; 7 nucleotides line up with TRBD1. CDR1 and CDR2 (germline): SSHAT, FNYEAQ (reference sequence). The CDR3 totals 18 residues. The CDR3 region is CASSLGTDTLSGANVLTF. The DNA for the CDR3 is TGTGCTAGCAGCTTAGGGACAGATACCCTCTCTGGGGCCAACGTCCTGACTTTC.

CDR3 sequence (DNA): TGCGCCAGCACAGGGGCGGGTGACTATGGCTACACCTTC. Protein sequence: CASTGAGDYGYTF. This sequence joins TRBV10-2 and TRBJ1-2; possible D gene TRBD1, 6 bases. Germline V gene sequence: CDR1 WSHSY, CDR2 SAAADI. The CDR3 consists of 13 residues. Trimming pared 7 bases from V and 3 bases from J, leaving 12 bases between.

The chain joins TRBV5-1 to TRBJ2-1; TRBD1 is a possible D gene (5 bases). CDR3 length: 17 amino acids. CDR1 is SGHRS, CDR2 YFSETQ, per germline. V was trimmed by 1 base and J by 8 bases, leaving 22 bases between them. CDR3 in DNA: TGCGCCAGCAGCTTGTGGGGCTTTGGGGAAGTGTACGATGAGCAGTTCTTC. This translates into CASSLWGFGEVYDEQFF.

This chain joins TRBV5-4 and TRBJ2-5, with 12 positions matching TRBD2. J gave up 5 bases and V 0 bases, and 2 bases lay outside the gene matches. The CDR3 runs 15 residues. The germline V gene has CDR1 SGHNT and CDR2 YYREEE (reference sequence). CDR3 sequence reads: CASSLASGRGETQYF. CDR3 nucleotide sequence: TGTGCCAGCAGCTTGGCTAGCGGGAGGGGTGAGACCCAGTACTTC.

The chain joins TRBV3-1 (or the pseudogene TRBV3-2) to TRBJ1-4; D is unresolved. Trimming shortened V by 3 bases and J by 6 bases, and 8 bases separated the two germline ends. CDR1 and CDR2 from the germline V gene are LGHDT and YNNKEL (reference sequence). This CDR3 spans 13 amino acids. CDR3 nucleotides: TGTGCCAGCAGCCACCGTCGGGATGAAAAACTGTTTTTT. It specifies CASSHRRDEKLFF.

The genes are TRBV30 and TRBJ2-1; D is ambiguous. The ends were cut back, 4 bases at V and 5 bases at J, with 6 bases in the middle. This CDR3 has 11 amino acids. Germline V gives CDR1 GTSNPN, CDR2 SVGIG (reference sequence). DNA for the CDR3: TGTGCCTGGACCCGGGACAATGAGCAGTTCTTC. Its translation is CAWTRDNEQFF.

Comment on this clone: The same CDR3 also results from other DNA sequences found in this sample. This chain uses TRBV28 with TRBJ2-7; a weak D match, TRBD1 (5 bases). Germline V gene data show CDR1 as MDHEN and CDR2 as SYDVKM. The CDR3 is 12 amino acids. V was shortened by 2 bases and J by 3 bases, with 5 bases between the two germline ends. CDR3 sequence: CASSLTGYEQYF. The CDR3 region has the DNA TGTGCCAGCAGTTTAACAGGCTACGAGCAGTACTTC.